The 3 T cell receptor beta chains below all came from one sample that was sequenced in a study of blood T cell repertoires in COVID-19. Using immunoSEQ multiplex PCR, the repertoire was profiled, and TCRdb retains in-frame clones only, with some absent. This sample has approximately 100,000 clones, with 90% to 95% found just once. Sequenced material: peripheral blood. The receptors here all came from a man in his 60s with acute or convalescent COVID-19.

Of note for this clone: Because the CDR3's place on the DNA is in doubt, the DNA is left out and the CDR3 is given as listed by TCRdb. The rearrangement links TRBV29-1 to TRBJ2-3; the D call of TRBD1 is as the table states it, not checked on the DNA. With termini counted, the CDR3 has 13 amino acids. CDR1 and CDR2 (germline): SQVTM, ANQGSEA. The CDR3: CSVELFGTGSRYF.

The chain employs TRBV7-9 and TRBJ1-1; TRBD1 matches at 7 bases. After removal of 6 bases from V and 6 bases from J, the junction contained 13 bases not matched to a gene. The CDR3 is 15 residues long. Looked up from germline, CDR1 is SEHNR and CDR2 is FQNEAQ (reference sequence). The CDR3 loop reads CASRALDRLVAEAFF. As DNA, the CDR3 is TGTGCCAGCAGAGCACTGGACAGGTTGGTCGCTGAAGCTTTCTTT.

This chain connects TRBV24-1 to TRBJ2-5; 11 bases line up with TRBD1. Germline trimming cut 4 bases from V and 3 bases from J; bases unmatched to any gene: 6. The CDR3 has 16 residues. Germline assignment: CDR1 KGHDR and CDR2 SFDVKD. The CDR3 spells CATSDPGTGGEETQYF. In DNA form, the CDR3 reads TGTGCCACCAGTGACCCGGGGACAGGGGGAGAAGAGACCCAGTACTTC.